A single sample gave rise to the 29 T cell receptor beta chains below, sequenced in a study of blood T cells in healthy people across ages. Using a J-beta primer mix together with a sample-barcoded 5' primer, a second PCR was run for roughly 6 to 11 cycles. TCRdb itself ran the 5' RACE reads through MiXCR, one entry per CDR3 protein. The repertoire holds about 770,000 distinct CDR3 sequences, with around two fifths as singletons. The source material was blood. These receptors were collected from a man aged 55 to 70 in good health.

This rearrangement joins TRBV3-1 to TRBJ2-4; possibly TRBD2 for D (6 bases). This CDR3 spans 15 amino acids. Germline V lookup: CDR1 LGHDT, CDR2 YNNKEL (reference sequence). Trimming removed 4 bases from V and 10 bases from J, with 20 bases in between. The CDR3 is CASSPDLGGGWIQYF. CDR3 sequence (DNA): TGTGCCAGCAGCCCGGACTTGGGAGGCGGGTGGATTCAGTACTTC.

The rearrangement uses TRBV7-3 and TRBJ2-4; TRBD1 is a possible D gene (6 bases). The J call may be faulty, since TRBJ2-7 better matches the DNA end. The CDR3 contains 13 residues. Germline V gene data show CDR1 as SGHTA and CDR2 as FQGTGA. The CDR3 sequence is CASSSSQGREQYF. The CDR3 coding sequence is TGTGCCAGCAGCTCCTCACAGGGTCGCGAGCAGTACTTC.

This clonotype appeared a few times. The rearrangement uses TRBV7-8 and TRBJ1-2; D not certain. The CDR3 has 13 amino acids. Trimming stripped 2 bases from V and 7 bases from J, with 11 bases between. From germline, CDR1 is SGHVS and CDR2 FQNEAQ. CDR3: CASSLMIGLGYTF. The CDR3 DNA reads TGTGCCAGCAGCTTAATGATAGGGCTTGGCTACACCTTC.

The chain combines TRBV2 with TRBJ2-3; 10 nucleotides line up with TRBD1. The junction had 9 bases not matched to a gene; V was cut back by 6 bases and J by 0 bases. The germline CDR1 and CDR2 sequences are SNHLY and FYNNEI. This CDR3 comprises 17 residues. The DNA for the CDR3 is TGTGCCAGCAGGGAGGACAGGGGGAGCCTTAGCACAGATACGCAGTATTTT. Amino acid sequence: CASREDRGSLSTDTQYF.

This clonotype was counted at least ten times. The rearrangement links TRBV2 to TRBJ2-6; TRBD1 matches 7 bases. With 7 bases clipped from V and 2 bases from J, the junction kept 2 bases outside the gene matches. Looked up from germline, CDR1 is SNHLY and CDR2 is FYNNEI. The CDR3 totals 14 residues. The CDR3 DNA sequence: TGTGCCAGCAACGACAGGGCTGGGGCCAACGTCCTGACTTTC. Protein: CASNDRAGANVLTF.

The chain is built from TRBV15 and TRBJ1-1; the D is unclear. V gave up 2 bases and J gave up 1 base, with 11 bases separating them. This CDR3 region has 15 residues. Germline lookup yields CDR1 LNHNV and CDR2 YYDKDF (reference sequence). The CDR3 sequence is CATSRQAARNTEAFF. CDR3 coding DNA: TGTGCCACCAGCAGACAGGCAGCCCGGAACACTGAAGCTTTCTTT.

V gene TRBV6-6 combines with J gene TRBJ2-1, with no clear D. The CDR3 spans 14 residues. Germline V lookup: CDR1 MNHNY, CDR2 SVGAGI (reference sequence). The V end lost 2 bases, the J end lost 4 bases, and 9 bases lay between the germline ends. As DNA, the CDR3 is TGTGCCAGCAGTTACGGGTTTGAGTACAATGAGCAGTTCTTC. Translated, it gives CASSYGFEYNEQFF.

The chain carries TRBV9 and TRBJ2-1; D not certain. Looked up from germline, CDR1 is SGDLS and CDR2 is YYNGEE. V was pared by 3 bases and J by 8 bases, with 18 bases between. This CDR3 comprises 15 residues. CDR3 in DNA: TGTGCCAGCAGCGGGTCTATTTGGCTTTCCGATGAGCAGTTCTTC. Translating it yields CASSGSIWLSDEQFF. The whole variable domain, filled in from reference TRBV9 and TRBJ2-1, reads DSGVTQTPKHLITATGQRVTLRCSPRSGDLSVYWYQQSLDQGLQFLIQYYNGEERAKGNILERFSAQQFPDLHSELNLSSLELGDSALYFCASSGSIWLSDEQFFGPGTRLTVL.

V and J are TRBV11-3 and TRBJ2-3, with 7 bases fitting TRBD1. Germline-derived CDR1 and CDR2 are SGHNT and YENEEA. V gave up 5 bases and J gave up 2 bases; unmatched junction bases: 7. CDR3 size: 15 residues. CDR3 DNA: TGTGCCAGCAGCCAGGGGGACCTGCACACAGATACGCAGTATTTT. Protein: CASSQGDLHTDTQYF.

V gene TRBV5-1 combines with J gene TRBJ2-3; D perhaps matches TRBD1 (5 bases). The V gene lost 7 bases and the J gene lost 2 bases, with 14 bases spanning the gap. The CDR3 loop spans 14 amino acids. Germline V gives CDR1 SGHRS, CDR2 YFSETQ. The CDR3 protein is CASGPSGFTDTQYF. The CDR3 DNA reads TGCGCCAGCGGACCTTCAGGGTTCACAGATACGCAGTATTTT. The complete variable domain, with remaining parts taken from reference TRBV5-1 and TRBJ2-3, reads KAGVTQTPRYLIKTRGQQVTLSCSPISGHRSVSWYQQTPGQGLQFLFEYFSETQRNKGNFPGRFSGRQFSNSRSEMNVSTLELGDSALYLCASGPSGFTDTQYFGPGTRLTVL.

The rearrangement links TRBV24-1 to TRBJ2-1; TRBD1 or TRBD2 may be the D gene (5 bases each). CDR3 length equals 14 residues. Germline CDR1 reads KGHDR; CDR2 reads SFDVKD. V lost 4 bases and J lost 2, with 8 bases in between. In DNA, the CDR3 is TGTGCCACCAGTGAGGGACCTCCCTACAATGAGCAGTTCTTC. Translation: CATSEGPPYNEQFF.

The chain has TRBV18 and TRBJ2-3; D may be TRBD2 (5 bases). Trimming pared 3 bases from V and 3 bases from J, leaving 13 bases between. The CDR3 extends over 15 amino acids. CDR1 and CDR2 from the germline V gene are KGHSH and LQKENI. The CDR3 reads CASSPYGGFTDTQYF. In DNA form, the CDR3 reads TGTGCCAGCTCACCGTATGGCGGGTTTACAGATACGCAGTATTTT.

V usage is TRBV6-6 and J usage is TRBJ2-4; 8 nucleotides agree with TRBD1. This CDR3 region has 15 residues. V dropped 8 bases and J dropped 5; count of bases not matched to a gene: 11. Germline assignment: CDR1 MNHNY and CDR2 SVGAGI (reference sequence). This CDR3 reads CASFPVAGGENIQYF. The CDR3 DNA follows: TGTGCCAGCTTTCCCGTGGCAGGGGGCGAAAACATTCAGTACTTC.

This clonotype was recorded only once. The rearrangement uses TRBV6-2 or TRBV6-3 and TRBJ1-2; TRBD1 is a possible D gene (5 bases). CDR1 and CDR2 from the germline V gene are MNHEY and SVGEGT. Trimming pared 9 bases from V and 4 bases from J, leaving 15 bases between. CDR3 length: 13 residues. CDR3 residues: CASSPRGVYGYTF. The CDR3 bases are TGTGCCAGTTCCCCCCGAGGGGTCTATGGCTACACCTTC.

This clonotype was found a few times. V is TRBV12-3 or TRBV12-4 and J is TRBJ1-2, with D unresolved. Trimming cost V 3 bases and J 4 bases, with 12 bases left between them. The CDR3 length is 14 residues. CDR3 coding DNA: TGTGCCAGCAGTTTTGGCAGAGGGATCTATGGCTACACCTTC. This gives the protein CASSFGRGIYGYTF.

The chain has TRBV20-1 and TRBJ1-1; 9 bases are shared with TRBD1. CDR1 is DFQATT and CDR2 is SNEGSKA in the germline V gene (reference sequence). The CDR3 has 16 amino acids. The junction had 16 bases not matched to a gene; V was cut back by 1 base and J by 10 bases. CDR3: CSARGTRGQGTEGAFF. The CDR3 DNA sequence: TGCAGTGCTAGAGGGACCCGGGGACAGGGTACCGAAGGAGCTTTCTTT.

V gene TRBV11-2 combines with J gene TRBJ2-1; 9 bases align to TRBD1. Gene TRBJ2-7 matches the end of the DNA better, so the J call may be wrong. Germline CDR1 reads SGHAT; CDR2 reads FQNNGV. There are 16 residues in the CDR3. CDR3 loop: CASSLLGQGSYNEQYF. In DNA, the CDR3 is TGTGCCAGCAGCTTATTGGGACAGGGATCCTACAATGAGCAGTACTTC.

In its sample, this clonotype was seen a few times. The CDR3 nucleotides are TGCGCCAGCAGCTTGGGAGGGGACAACCGGTATGGCTACACCTTC. Protein sequence: CASSLGGDNRYGYTF. J is TRBJ1-2 and V is TRBV5-1, with D perhaps matching TRBD1 (6 bases). Germline CDR1 SGHRS, CDR2 YFSETQ. Trimming took off 0 bases at V and 5 bases at J, with 14 bases between the two ends. CDR3 length: 15 amino acids.

A remark on this clonotype: A much bigger clone sits one base away, suggesting this may be a read error. V usage is TRBV29-1 and J usage is TRBJ2-7, with TRBD1 identical over 8 bases. CDR3 length: 15 amino acids. The germline V gene has CDR1 SQVTM and CDR2 ANQGSEA. This chain's CDR3 is CNVEGGTGSSYEQYF. The CDR3 DNA reads TGCAACGTTGAAGGTGGGACAGGTTCGTCCTACGAGCAGTACTTC.

The chain links TRBV11-3 to TRBJ2-3, with D tentatively TRBD2 (6 bases). CDR3 length equals 15 residues. The germline V gene encodes CDR1 SGHNT and CDR2 YENEEA. Trimming took 2 bases from V and 4 from J, leaving 13 bases between them. The CDR3 loop is CASSLYLGGADTQYF. In nucleotides, the CDR3 is TGTGCCAGCAGCTTATATCTTGGAGGGGCAGATACGCAGTATTTT.

This clonotype came up a few times. The genes are TRBV2 and TRBJ2-4; D possibly corresponds to TRBD1 (5 bases). Germline-derived CDR1 and CDR2 are SNHLY and FYNNEI. Between the trimmed V and J ends, which lost 6 bases and 0 bases, there was a span of 15 bases. CDR3 length: 16 amino acids. The CDR3 nucleotides are TGTGCCAGCAGCCCCCCAGGGCCCTCAGCCAAAAACATTCAGTACTTC. This sequence encodes CASSPPGPSAKNIQYF.

This clonotype was seen a few times. The chain joins TRBV30 to TRBJ2-7; D is unclear. V lost 0 bases, J lost 3 bases, and 6 bases lay in between. The CDR3 totals 12 residues. Looked up from germline, CDR1 is GTSNPN and CDR2 is SVGIG (reference sequence). CDR3 nucleotides: TGTGCCTGGAGTGTTCAGGTCTACGAGCAGTACTTC. This codes for CAWSVQVYEQYF.

This clonotype was detected only a few times. This chain links TRBV7-6 with TRBJ2-7; 9 positions match TRBD2. The junction had 9 bases not matched to a gene; V was cut back by 3 bases and J by 3 bases. This CDR3 region has 16 residues. Germline loops: CDR1 SGHVS, CDR2 FNYEAQ. The CDR3: CASSFNSGGLNYEQYF. The CDR3 DNA sequence: TGTGCCAGCAGCTTCAATAGCGGGGGCCTTAACTACGAGCAGTACTTC.

The CDR3 coding sequence is TGCGCCAGCAGCCAAGTACTAGCGGGAACTTACAATGAGCAGTTCTTC. Its translation: CASSQVLAGTYNEQFF. The V call is TRBV4-3, the J call TRBJ2-1; 10 nucleotides line up with TRBD2. Losses at the gene ends were 1 base for V and 4 bases for J; bases not matched to a gene: 4. Germline loops: CDR1 LGHNA, CDR2 YSLEER. The CDR3 length is 16 residues.

The chain is built from TRBV12-3 or TRBV12-4 and TRBJ2-3; TRBD2 might be the D (6 bases). The CDR3 totals 13 residues. V was shortened by 6 bases and J by 4 bases, with 11 bases between the two germline ends. The CDR3 loop reads CASRETRSDTQYF. The CDR3 DNA sequence: TGTGCCAGCAGAGAGACTAGATCAGATACGCAGTATTTT.

The chain employs TRBV20-1 and TRBJ2-7, with D possibly matching TRBD1 (5 bases). This CDR3 is 13 amino acids long. Germline V CDR1 and CDR2: DFQATT, SNEGSKA (reference sequence). V was shortened by 3 bases and J by 5 bases, with 14 bases between the two germline ends. For the CDR3, the DNA is TGCAGTGCTAGGCACACAGGTACCAACGAGCAGTACTTC. Residues: CSARHTGTNEQYF.

This chain links TRBV29-1 with TRBJ2-3, with D perhaps TRBD2 (6 bases). Trimming left V 7 bases short and J 1 base short, with 9 bases between. In germline, CDR1 is SQVTM, CDR2 ANQGSEA. This CDR3 spans 12 amino acids. For the CDR3, the DNA is TGCAGCGGGGGGGAGGGCACAGATACGCAGTATTTT. Protein product: CSGGEGTDTQYF.

This clonotype was picked up a small number of times. The J gene is TRBJ2-3, the V gene TRBV4-3; weak D call: TRBD2 (5 bases). CDR3 length: 17 amino acids. Germline assignment: CDR1 LGHNA and CDR2 YSLEER. Trimming removed 0 bases at V and 4 bases at J, with 17 bases between. CDR3 sequence (DNA): TGCGCCAGCAGCCAAGATTATACTAGGACTTTGGCAGATACGCAGTATTTT. Protein sequence: CASSQDYTRTLADTQYF.

This clonotype has more than one count but fewer than ten. The chain uses TRBV4-1 and TRBJ1-2; 7 bases are shared with TRBD1. The germline gives CDR1 MGHRA, CDR2 YSYEKL. V lost 0 bases and J lost 8; bases outside the gene matches: 12. The CDR3 spans 16 residues. The CDR3 bases are TGCGCCAGCAGCCAAGACGCGACAGGGAGGGGAAGGGGCTACACCTTC. Amino acid sequence: CASSQDATGRGRGYTF.